These T cell receptor beta chains were read from a single sample in a study of HIV-infected patients and healthy controls. TCRdb re-called the 5' RACE reads with MiXCR, one entry per CDR3 protein. Of under 15,000 distinct CDR3 sequences listed, 5% to 6.5% were seen once; the top ten hold approximately 3.5%. The sequencing sample was made of blood. The receptor source for this set is an adult in good health. Both conserved end residues are part of each CDR3. A D gene is named only where the DNA matches it firmly. Not all rows give a size; the values are once, few, many and, for expanded clones, a class.

j_call	clone_size	d_call	v_call	cdr3_aa	cdr3_nt
TRBJ2-7	many	TRBD2	TRBV20-1	CSARDPLGGSYEQYF	TGCAGTGCTAGAGATCCCCTGGGGGGGTCCTACGAGCAGTACTTC
TRBJ2-5	medium-sized	NA	TRBV6-2/TRBV6-3	CASSHLAGHQETQYF	TGTGCCAGCAGCCATCTTGCGGGCCACCAAGAGACCCAGTACTTC
TRBJ2-3	NA	NA	TRBV12-3/TRBV12-4	CASSPGPPADTQYF	TGTGCCAGCAGTCCCGGACCTCCGGCAGATACGCAGTATTTT
TRBJ2-1	many	TRBD2	TRBV6-5	CASSPRTSINEQFF	TGTGCCAGCAGTCCCCGGACTAGCATAAATGAGCAGTTCTTC
TRBJ1-2	NA	TRBD1	TRBV6-5	CASSYSRQGGDYGYTF	TGTGCCAGCAGTTACTCTAGACAGGGGGGAGACTATGGCTACACCTTC
TRBJ1-5	few	TRBD1	TRBV6-2/TRBV6-3	CASSWDRANQPQHF	TGTGCCAGCAGTTGGGACAGGGCAAATCAGCCCCAGCATTTT
TRBJ2-6	many	NA	TRBV9	CASSGDTSGANVLTF	TGTGCCAGCAGCGGTGACACCTCTGGGGCCAACGTCCTGACTTTC
TRBJ1-2	medium-sized	TRBD1	TRBV11-1	CASSQGQVLYGYTF	TGTGCCAGCAGCCAGGGACAGGTTCTCTATGGCTACACCTTC
TRBJ2-1	medium-sized	NA	TRBV20-1	CSARRQGRADEQFF	TGCAGTGCTAGACGGCAGGGTAGGGCTGATGAGCAGTTCTTC
TRBJ1-1	few	NA	TRBV5-6	CASTPWGAWEVEKRERPEAFF	TGTGCCAGCACCCCATGGGGAGCTTGGGAGGTCGAAAAAAGGGAACGGCCTGAAGCTTTCTTT
TRBJ1-3	NA	TRBD1	TRBV10-3	CAIRRTGGSGNTIYF	TGTGCCATCAGAAGGACAGGGGGATCTGGAAACACCATATATTTT
TRBJ2-1	medium-sized	NA	TRBV2	CASSPRAGPPRNEQFF	TGTGCCAGCAGCCCTCGGGCGGGGCCCCCGAGGAATGAGCAGTTCTTC
TRBJ1-5	few	NA	TRBV7-2	CASTPGLADQPQHF	TGTGCCAGCACCCCGGGGCTAGCCGATCAGCCCCAGCATTTT
TRBJ1-1	NA	NA	TRBV7-9	CASSYPTLGAMNTEAFF	TGTGCCAGCAGCTACCCGACGCTTGGGGCCATGAACACTGAAGCTTTCTTT
TRBJ1-6	many	NA	TRBV5-4	CASSWGRGTYNSPLHF	TGTGCCAGCAGCTGGGGACGCGGGACTTATAATTCACCCCTCCACTTT
TRBJ2-1	many	TRBD2	TRBV27	CASSLKLSLSGGARDEQFF	TGTGCCAGCAGTTTAAAATTAAGTCTAAGCGGGGGGGCCAGGGATGAGCAGTTCTTC
TRBJ1-1	many	NA	TRBV12-3/TRBV12-4	CASSFRTRNTEAFF	TGTGCCAGCAGTTTCCGGACAAGAAACACTGAAGCTTTCTTT
TRBJ2-2	NA	NA	TRBV10-3	CAISDKDNTGELFF	TGTGCCATCAGTGATAAAGATAACACCGGGGAGCTGTTTTTT
TRBJ2-5	medium-sized	NA	TRBV7-2	CASSLTSLETQYF	TGTGCCAGCAGCTTGACCTCTCTCGAGACCCAGTACTTC
TRBJ2-7	medium-sized	NA	TRBV6-1	CAILDSYEQYF	TGTGCCATCCTAGACAGTTACGAGCAGTACTTC
TRBJ1-5	medium-sized	NA	TRBV19	CASSEPRGSNQPQHF	TGTGCCAGTAGCGAACCCAGGGGTAGCAATCAGCCCCAGCATTTT
TRBJ2-6	many	NA	TRBV6-6	CASSYRGPVSGANVLTF	TGTGCCAGCAGTTATCGAGGTCCAGTCTCTGGGGCCAACGTCCTGACTTTC
TRBJ2-7	medium-sized	NA	TRBV5-1	CASSLNLKSYEQYF	TGCGCCAGCAGCTTGAATTTGAAGTCCTACGAGCAGTACTTC
TRBJ1-4	many	TRBD1	TRBV5-1	CASRTGDGNEKLFF	TGCGCCAGTAGGACAGGGGACGGTAATGAAAAACTGTTTTTT
TRBJ2-3	many	NA	TRBV4-1	CASSQDIRGQGTDTQYF	TGCGCCAGCAGCCAAGATATCCGGGGCCAGGGCACAGATACGCAGTATTTT
TRBJ2-5	medium-sized	NA	TRBV5-1	CASSLEVGTPETQYF	TGCGCCAGCAGCTTGGAGGTAGGGACCCCGGAGACCCAGTACTTC
TRBJ1-1	many	TRBD1	TRBV6-1	CASSAPGDSEWVNTEAFF	TGTGCCAGCAGTGCGCCCGGGGACAGTGAGTGGGTGAACACTGAAGCTTTCTTT
TRBJ1-5	many	NA	TRBV6-1	CASKSGYNSNQPQHF	TGTGCCAGCAAGTCGGGATACAATAGCAATCAGCCCCAGCATTTT
TRBJ1-1	many	TRBD1	TRBV29-1	CSVEKRQGEAFF	TGCAGCGTTGAAAAACGACAGGGAGAAGCTTTCTTT
TRBJ2-5	medium-sized	NA	TRBV12-3/TRBV12-4	CASTAWQVGETQYF	TGTGCCAGCACCGCTTGGCAGGTTGGGGAGACCCAGTACTTC
TRBJ2-1	few	TRBD1	TRBV6-4	CASSDSRQGADEQFF	TGTGCCAGCAGTGACTCGAGGCAGGGGGCTGATGAGCAGTTCTTC
TRBJ1-1	few	NA	TRBV7-6	CASSSQENTEAFF	TGTGCCAGCAGCTCACAGGAGAACACTGAAGCTTTCTTT
TRBJ1-5	medium-sized	NA	TRBV6-5	CASSLTGSQPQHF	TGTGCCAGCAGCTTGACAGGATCTCAGCCCCAGCATTTT
TRBJ2-1	NA	TRBD1	TRBV6-5	CASSWYSTGNNEQFF	TGTGCCAGCAGTTGGTACTCGACAGGGAATAATGAGCAGTTCTTC
TRBJ2-1	NA	TRBD1	TRBV5-1	CASSSARGFMDEQFF	TGCGCCAGCAGTTCGGCCAGGGGGTTCATGGATGAGCAGTTCTTC
TRBJ1-2	many	NA	TRBV5-1	CASSLKGDYGYTF	TGCGCCAGCAGCTTGAAAGGAGACTATGGCTACACCTTC
TRBJ2-2	few	TRBD2	TRBV10-3	CAISDAGDTGELFF	TGTGCCATCAGTGATGCGGGAGACACCGGGGAGCTGTTTTTT
TRBJ1-1	medium-sized	TRBD1	TRBV5-1	CASSNQGADTEAFF	TGCGCCAGCAGCAATCAGGGGGCGGACACTGAAGCTTTCTTT